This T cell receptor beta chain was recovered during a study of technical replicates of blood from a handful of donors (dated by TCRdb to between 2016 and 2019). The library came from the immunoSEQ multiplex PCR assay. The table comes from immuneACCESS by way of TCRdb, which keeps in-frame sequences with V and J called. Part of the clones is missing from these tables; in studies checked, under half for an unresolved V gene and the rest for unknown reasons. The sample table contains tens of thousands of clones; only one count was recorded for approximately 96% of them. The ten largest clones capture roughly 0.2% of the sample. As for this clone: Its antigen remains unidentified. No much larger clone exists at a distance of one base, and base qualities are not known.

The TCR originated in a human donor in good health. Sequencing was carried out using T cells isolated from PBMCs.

The DNA sequence is TGTGCCAGCAGTAGACAGGACTATGGCTACACCTTC. The encoded protein is CASSRQDYGYTF. This chain joins TRBV6-1 to TRBJ1-2; a weak D assignment points to TRBD1 (6 bases agree). V lost 5 bases and J lost 3 bases; the stretch between them is 7 bases long. Reading from cysteine to phenylalanine, the CDR3 counts 12 amino acids. Of the read, only the CDR3 DNA is kept; its 36 bases are in frame from base 1. CDR1 and CDR2 are drawn from the germline V gene: MNHNS, SASEGT.